This T cell receptor (beta chain) is drawn from a study of T cell changes during pregnancy in multiple sclerosis. The CDR3 extends over 15 amino acids. Trimming took off 0 bases at V and 0 bases at J, with 6 bases between the two ends. Germline loops: CDR1 LNHDA, CDR2 SQIVND (reference sequence). Libraries were prepared by immunoSEQ multiplex PCR; TCRdb keeps only in-frame clonotypes and omits some of them. Among 36,000 or so clones listed, approximately 92% were seen once. The origin of this receptor is a female donor with multiple sclerosis, enrolled in a pregnancy study. The rearrangement joins TRBV19 to TRBJ1-5; TRBD1 is a possible D gene (6 bases). The sequencing sample was made of PBMCs (not recorded whether the cells were cultured). The CDR3 loop is CASSIEGGSNQPQHF. The CDR3, as DNA: TGTGCCAGTAGTATAGAAGGGGGTAGCAATCAGCCCCAGCATTTT.